The 20 T cell receptor beta chains below come from one sample, sequenced in a study of Ad26.COV2.S vaccination and SARS-CoV-2 variants. The treatment was: 19 received Ad26.COV2.S at low or high dose, single or two shots; about 5 received placebo; per-sample allocation not given. Day 63 following the first vaccine or placebo injection was when the samples were taken. The protocol was immunoSEQ multiplex PCR, while the TCRdb copy is restricted to in-frame clones and leaves out a portion. The sample lists 380,000 or so clones, under 90% seen once, with about 7.4% in the top ten. Sequencing was performed on peripheral blood, taken in a trial of Ad26.COV2.S vaccine versus placebo. The receptor source for this set is a person between 18 and 65 years old who received the Ad26.COV2.S COVID-19 vaccine or a placebo.

The chain couples TRBV19 to TRBJ1-5; D is unresolved. This CDR3 region has 15 residues. The germline CDR1 and CDR2 sequences are LNHDA and SQIVND (reference sequence). V lost 5 bases and J 2 bases, leaving 13 bases between the germline ends. This chain's CDR3 is CASSPAGGGNQPQHF. The CDR3 nucleotides are TGTGCCAGTAGTCCGGCCGGTGGGGGCAATCAGCCCCAGCATTTT.

The DNA for the CDR3 is TGTGCCAGCTCTCCGGGACTAGCGGGTATTAGAGATACGCAGTATTTT. It is translated as CASSPGLAGIRDTQYF. The genes are TRBV11-3 and TRBJ2-3; 12 bases agree with TRBD2. The junction had 11 bases not matched to a gene; V was cut back by 8 bases and J by 5 bases. The germline CDR1 and CDR2 sequences are SGHNT and YENEEA. The CDR3 is 16 residues long.

In this sample, this clone turned up a few times. The chain uses TRBV9 and TRBJ1-2, with D maybe TRBD1 (5 bases). Deletions cut 0 bases from V and 6 bases from J, with 21 bases between. The length of the CDR3 is 17 residues. The germline CDR1 and CDR2 sequences are SGDLS and YYNGEE. The CDR3 sequence is CASSVELYWGDADGYTF. The CDR3 region has the DNA TGTGCCAGCAGCGTAGAGCTCTACTGGGGGGATGCCGATGGCTACACCTTC.

The rearrangement links TRBV30 to TRBJ1-6; TRBD1 matches at 7 bases. V trimming: 4 bases; J trimming: 10 bases; junction bases outside the gene matches: 13. CDR3 length equals 15 residues. Germline loops: CDR1 GTSNPN, CDR2 SVGIG (reference sequence). CDR3 nucleotide sequence: TGTGCCTGGACTTTCCTGAGGGGGCGTCAATCACCCCTCCACTTT. Amino acids: CAWTFLRGRQSPLHF.

The V and J genes are TRBV9 and TRBJ1-4; no clear D gene. The ends were cut back, 1 base at V and 5 bases at J, with 9 bases in the middle. Per germline, CDR1 SGDLS and CDR2 YYNGEE. CDR3 length: 14 amino acids. CDR3 DNA: TGTGCCAGCAGCGTAAATATGGGGAATGAAAAACTGTTTTTT. Translating it yields CASSVNMGNEKLFF.

The sample holds one count of this clone. The V call is TRBV6-5, the J call TRBJ1-3, with D unclear. V was trimmed by 6 bases and J by 10 bases, leaving 10 bases between them. CDR1 is MNHEY and CDR2 is SVGAGI in the germline V gene. CDR3 size: 11 residues. The CDR3 sequence is CASRVGTTIYF. The CDR3 region has the DNA TGTGCCAGCAGGGTCGGAACTACCATATATTTT.

The gene calls are TRBV2 and TRBJ2-7, with unresolved D. Deletions cut 5 bases from V and 6 bases from J, with 14 bases between. Germline V lookup: CDR1 SNHLY, CDR2 FYNNEI. The CDR3 is made up of 13 amino acids. CDR3 nucleotides: TGTGCCAGCAGTCCTAGGCGATTGGGCGAGCAGTACTTC. Protein product: CASSPRRLGEQYF.

The chain is built from TRBV18 and TRBJ2-1, with 10 nucleotides matching TRBD2. Trimming removed 2 bases from V and 6 bases from J; junction bases left unmatched: 10. There are 17 residues in the CDR3. Germline-derived CDR1 and CDR2 are KGHSH and LQKENI. The CDR3 protein is CASSPRTSGNIVNEQFF. CDR3 in DNA: TGTGCCAGCTCACCAAGAACTAGCGGGAATATCGTCAATGAGCAGTTCTTC.

This chain links TRBV6-5 with TRBJ1-5, with D possibly being TRBD1 (5 bases). The CDR3 length is 14 residues. The germline V and J ends were trimmed by 6 bases and 4 bases, with 13 bases remaining between them. Per germline, CDR1 MNHEY and CDR2 SVGAGI. The CDR3 DNA follows: TGTGCCAGCAGCCCCGGGGGGAGGAATCAGCCCCAGCATTTT. Residues: CASSPGGRNQPQHF.

The gene calls are TRBV13 and TRBJ2-7; 8 nucleotides match TRBD2. The CDR3 is 14 residues long. The V gene end was trimmed by 5 bases and the J gene end by 3 bases; junction bases not matched to a gene: 6. Germline-derived CDR1 and CDR2 are PRHDT and FYEKMQ (reference sequence). As DNA, the CDR3 is TGTGCCAGCAGCGCGGGACTAGGCGTCTACGAGCAGTACTTC. It encodes CASSAGLGVYEQYF.

This chain connects TRBV4-1 to TRBJ1-3, with D perhaps TRBD1 (5 bases). V lost 1 base and J lost 3, with 10 bases in between. CDR3 length equals 15 residues. Looked up from germline, CDR1 is MGHRA and CDR2 is YSYEKL. CDR3 protein: CASSQVGDRGNTIYF. The DNA of the CDR3 is TGCGCCAGCAGCCAAGTGGGGGATCGTGGAAACACCATATATTTT.

This chain connects TRBV9 to TRBJ2-1; D not resolved. V lost 0 bases and J lost 4, with 5 bases in between. In germline, CDR1 is SGDLS, CDR2 YYNGEE. The CDR3 spans 13 residues. The CDR3 DNA reads TGTGCCAGCAGCGTAGGCGAGTACAATGAGCAGTTCTTC. Protein: CASSVGEYNEQFF.

The chain is built from TRBV4-1 and TRBJ2-2, with D possibly being TRBD1 (6 bases). The CDR3 spans 17 residues. Deletions cut 4 bases from V and 0 bases from J, with 15 bases between. CDR1 and CDR2 (germline): MGHRA, YSYEKL. CDR3 sequence (DNA): TGCGCCAGCAGCCGCAGGGGAACCCTATCGAACACCGGGGAGCTGTTTTTT. It yields the protein CASSRRGTLSNTGELFF.

The V gene is TRBV2, the J gene TRBJ1-2; D call uncertain. In germline, CDR1 is SNHLY, CDR2 FYNNEI. The CDR3 totals 12 residues. Trimming took off 6 bases at V and 8 bases at J, with 13 bases between the two ends. CDR3 region: CASRGWEEGYTF. The DNA for the CDR3 is TGTGCCAGCAGGGGATGGGAGGAAGGCTACACCTTC.

V gene TRBV19 combines with J gene TRBJ1-3; TRBD1 matches at 7 bases. Germline V gene sequence: CDR1 LNHDA, CDR2 SQIVND (reference sequence). V shed 6 bases and J 0 bases; nucleotides not matched to a gene: 8. The CDR3 loop spans 16 amino acids. The CDR3 DNA is TGTGCCAGTAGCTATAGACAGGGAAGCTCTGGAAACACCATATATTTT. Protein: CASSYRQGSSGNTIYF.

In regard to this clone: Other DNA sequences in this specimen translate into the identical CDR3. V and J are TRBV3-1 (or the pseudogene TRBV3-2) and TRBJ1-4, with D hard to call. Trimming shortened V by 5 bases and J by 8 bases, and 6 bases separated the two germline ends. This CDR3 region has 11 residues. Germline-derived CDR1 and CDR2 are LGHDT and YNNKEL (reference sequence). CDR3 sequence reads: CASSRGEKLFF. Here the CDR3 DNA reads TGTGCCAGCAGCAGAGGCGAAAAACTGTTTTTT.

The chain uses TRBV5-1 and TRBJ2-1; TRBD2 agrees at 13 bases. After removal of 3 bases from V and 7 bases from J, the junction contained 22 bases not matched to a gene. This CDR3 spans 21 amino acids. Germline CDR1 reads SGHRS; CDR2 reads YFSETQ. CDR3 loop: CASSWVSPTERTSGSSNEQFF. The CDR3, as DNA: TGCGCCAGCAGCTGGGTTTCCCCCACCGAAAGGACTAGCGGGAGTTCGAATGAGCAGTTCTTC.

V gene TRBV4-2 combines with J gene TRBJ2-3; 10 bases map to TRBD2. The CDR3 consists of 16 residues. Germline V lookup: CDR1 LGHNA, CDR2 YNFKEQ. With 4 bases clipped from V and 3 bases from J, the junction kept 7 bases outside the gene matches. CDR3 in amino acids: CASSPQFSGRTDTQYF. The CDR3 bases are TGTGCCAGCAGCCCCCAATTTAGCGGGAGGACAGATACGCAGTATTTT.

The chain uses TRBV5-1 and TRBJ2-5; 9 bases are shared with TRBD2. With V trimmed by 1 base and J by 5 bases, 6 bases remained unmatched. Germline V gene lookup returns CDR1 SGHRS and CDR2 YFSETQ. This CDR3 contains 15 residues. The CDR3 region has the DNA TGCGCCAGCAGCTTGAGTAGCGGGAGAGGTGAGACCCAGTACTTC. Its protein product is CASSLSSGRGETQYF.

The gene calls are TRBV20-1 and TRBJ1-1; D call uncertain. Germline CDR1 DFQATT, CDR2 SNEGSKA (reference sequence). The CDR3 covers 9 residues. The CDR3 region has the DNA TGCAGAATGAACACTGAAGCTTTCTTT. Amino acid sequence: CRMNTEAFF.